This T cell receptor (beta chain) was sequenced during a study of shared clonotypes between healthy human individuals. Overall study results and limits: An expected dependence of interdonor clonotype sharing on sequencing depth was noted. Though the depth was large, rarefaction showed that sorted-subset sequencing was incomplete.

This clone was counted a single time. Its cognate antigen is unknown. It was about 180 ng DNA, 25,000 to 35,000 T cell genomes, that sorted-subset replicate PCRs used. Produced via immunoSEQ multiplex PCR; TCRdb's table is partial and in-frame only. The sample lists 2 million to 2.5 million clones; 85% to 95% were seen once. Trimming pared 4 bases from V and 1 base from J, leaving 7 bases between. This CDR3 is built from 14 residues. CDR1 and CDR2 from the germline V gene are SGHTA and FQGTGA. This TCR was sampled from a man between 18 and 29 years old in good health. Some clones in this sample may be carry-over from other donors' samples. The J gene is TRBJ2-2, the V gene TRBV7-3; D unresolved. Sequencing was carried out using naive CD4+ T cells from PBMCs. Stated subset: CD45RA+ positively selected. The chain's CDR3 is CASSSTMNTGELFF. Written as DNA, the CDR3 is TGTGCCAGCAGCTCGACGATGAACACCGGGGAGCTGTTTTTT. The variable domain in full, completed from reference TRBV7-3 and TRBJ2-2, reads GAGVSQTPSNKVTEKGKYVELRCDPISGHTALYWYRQSLGQGPEFLIYFQGTGAADDSGLPNDRFFAVRPEGSVSTLKIQRTERGDSAVYLCASSSTMNTGELFFGEGSRLTVL.